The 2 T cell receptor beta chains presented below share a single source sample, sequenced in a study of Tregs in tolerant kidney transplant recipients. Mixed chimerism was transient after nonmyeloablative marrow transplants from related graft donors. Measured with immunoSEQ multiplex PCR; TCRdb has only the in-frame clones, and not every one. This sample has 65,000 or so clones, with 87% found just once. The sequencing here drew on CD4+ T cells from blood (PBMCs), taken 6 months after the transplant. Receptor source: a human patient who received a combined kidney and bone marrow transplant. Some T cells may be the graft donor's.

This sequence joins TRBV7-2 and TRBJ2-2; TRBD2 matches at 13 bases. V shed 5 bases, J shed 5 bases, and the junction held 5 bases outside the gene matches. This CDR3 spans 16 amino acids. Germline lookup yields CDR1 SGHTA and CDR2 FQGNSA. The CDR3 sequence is CASSRPTSGRTGELFF. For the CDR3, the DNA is TGTGCCAGCAGCCGCCCGACTAGCGGGAGGACCGGGGAGCTGTTTTTT.

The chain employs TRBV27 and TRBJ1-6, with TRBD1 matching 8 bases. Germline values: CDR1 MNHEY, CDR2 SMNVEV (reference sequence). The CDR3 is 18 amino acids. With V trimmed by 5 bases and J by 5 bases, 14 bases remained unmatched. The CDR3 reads CASSHTPVDRANNSPLHF. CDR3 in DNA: TGTGCCAGCAGTCATACCCCCGTGGACAGGGCCAATAATTCACCCCTCCACTTT.